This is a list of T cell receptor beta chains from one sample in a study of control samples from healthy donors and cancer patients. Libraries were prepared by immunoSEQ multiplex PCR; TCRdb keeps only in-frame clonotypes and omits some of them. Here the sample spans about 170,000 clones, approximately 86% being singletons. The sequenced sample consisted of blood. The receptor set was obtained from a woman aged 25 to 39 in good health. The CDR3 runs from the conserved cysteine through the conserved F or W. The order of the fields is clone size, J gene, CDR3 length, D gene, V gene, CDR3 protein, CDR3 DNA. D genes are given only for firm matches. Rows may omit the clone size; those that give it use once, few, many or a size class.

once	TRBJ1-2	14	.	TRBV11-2	CASSSTLGRYGYTF	TGTGCCAGCAGCTCCACCCTAGGCCGCTATGGCTACACCTTC
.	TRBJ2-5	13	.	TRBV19	CASSSTSRETQYF	TGTGCCAGTAGTAGTACTAGCAGGGAGACCCAGTACTTC
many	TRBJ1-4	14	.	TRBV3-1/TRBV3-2	CASRSTGMNEKLFF	TGTGCCAGCAGGTCGACCGGGATGAATGAAAAACTGTTTTTT
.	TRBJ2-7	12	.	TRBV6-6	CASARRMPEQYF	TGTGCCAGCGCCCGTCGGATGCCCGAGCAGTACTTC
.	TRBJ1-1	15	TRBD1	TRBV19	CASSIAGTGDTEAFF	TGTGCCAGTAGTATAGCCGGGACAGGGGACACTGAAGCTTTCTTT
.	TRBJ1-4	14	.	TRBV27	CASSLFGGNEKLFF	TGTGCCAGCAGTTTATTTGGCGGTAATGAAAAACTGTTTTTT
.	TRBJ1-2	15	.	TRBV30	CAWSRGTPAYYGYTF	TGTGCCTGGAGTCGAGGGACGCCCGCCTACTATGGCTACACCTTC
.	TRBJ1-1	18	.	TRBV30	CAWSWSREHTGAATEAFF	TGTGCCTGGAGCTGGAGTAGGGAACACACGGGGGCGGCCACTGAAGCTTTCTTT
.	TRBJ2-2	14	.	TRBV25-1	CASSPGSGTGELFF	TGTGCCAGCAGCCCGGGGTCCGGCACCGGGGAGCTGTTTTTT
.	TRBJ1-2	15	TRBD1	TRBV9	CASSALGQGVYGYTF	TGTGCCAGCAGTGCCCTCGGACAGGGTGTCTATGGCTACACCTTC
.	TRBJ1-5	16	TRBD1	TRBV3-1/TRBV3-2	CASSPSDRGNHQPQHF	TGTGCCAGCAGCCCTTCGGACAGGGGGAATCATCAGCCCCAGCATTTT
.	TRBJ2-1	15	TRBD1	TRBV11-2	CASSQRWDSYNEQFF	TGTGCCAGCAGCCAACGCTGGGACAGCTACAATGAGCAGTTCTTC
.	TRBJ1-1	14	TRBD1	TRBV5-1	CASSPGQGHTEAFF	TGCGCCAGCAGCCCCGGACAGGGACACACTGAAGCTTTCTTT
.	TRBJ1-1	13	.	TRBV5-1	CASSLVWESEAFF	TGCGCCAGCAGCTTGGTATGGGAATCTGAAGCTTTCTTT
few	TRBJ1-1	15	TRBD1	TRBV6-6	CASSYATGQIAEAFF	TGTGCCAGCAGTTACGCCACGGGACAGATTGCTGAAGCTTTCTTT
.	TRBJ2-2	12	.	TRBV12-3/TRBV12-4	CASSEVTGELFF	TGTGCCAGCAGCGAGGTCACCGGGGAGCTGTTTTTT
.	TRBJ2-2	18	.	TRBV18	CASSPNRPLRSNTGELFF	TGTGCCAGCTCACCTAACAGGCCACTACGAAGTAACACCGGGGAGCTGTTTTTT
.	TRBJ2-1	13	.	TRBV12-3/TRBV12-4	CASTLAGGNEQFF	TGTGCCAGCACCCTGGCCGGGGGCAATGAGCAGTTCTTC
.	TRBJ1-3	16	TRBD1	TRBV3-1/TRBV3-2	CASSLRNRGPGNTIYF	TGTGCCAGCAGCCTCCGGAACAGGGGGCCCGGAAACACCATATATTTT
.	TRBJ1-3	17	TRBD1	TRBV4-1	CASSQGTGGDSGNTIYF	TGCGCCAGCAGCCAAGGGACAGGTGGAGACTCTGGAAACACCATATATTTT
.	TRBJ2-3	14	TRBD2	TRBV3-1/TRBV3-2	CASNVGGNTDTQYF	TGTGCCAGCAACGTCGGGGGGAATACAGATACGCAGTATTTT
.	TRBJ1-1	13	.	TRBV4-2	CASSQDGSPEAFF	TGTGCCAGCAGCCAAGATGGGAGCCCTGAAGCTTTCTTT
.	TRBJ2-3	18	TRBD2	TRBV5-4	CASTPGLAGPQIGDTQYF	TGTGCCAGCACCCCGGGACTAGCGGGGCCTCAGATAGGGGATACGCAGTATTTT
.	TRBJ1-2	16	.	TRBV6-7	CASSYSSGGRGYGYTF	TGTGCCAGCAGTTACTCTTCCGGGGGCCGGGGCTATGGCTACACCTTC
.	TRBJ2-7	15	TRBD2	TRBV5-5	CASREGLAAIYEQYF	TGTGCCAGCAGAGAGGGACTAGCTGCGATATACGAGCAGTACTTC
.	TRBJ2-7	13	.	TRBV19	CASREQGTYEQYF	TGTGCCAGTAGAGAACAGGGCACCTACGAGCAGTACTTC
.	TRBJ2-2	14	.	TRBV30	CAWSASQLAGELFF	TGTGCCTGGAGCGCCTCACAATTGGCCGGGGAGCTGTTTTTT
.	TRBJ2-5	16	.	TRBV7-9	CASSGGNRDDEETQYF	TGTGCCAGCAGCGGGGGGAACCGGGACGACGAAGAGACCCAGTACTTC
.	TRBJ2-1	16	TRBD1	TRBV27	CASSLSGDRGENEQFF	TGTGCCAGCAGTTTATCTGGGGACAGGGGGGAGAATGAGCAGTTCTTC
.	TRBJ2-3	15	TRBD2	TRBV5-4	CASSPGLAHTDTQYF	TGTGCCAGCAGCCCGGGACTAGCCCACACAGATACGCAGTATTTT
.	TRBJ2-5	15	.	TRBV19	CASSSTFWGQETQYF	TGTGCCAGTAGTTCAACCTTTTGGGGGCAGGAGACCCAGTACTTC
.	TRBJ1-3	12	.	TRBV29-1	CSVITSGNTIYF	TGCAGCGTTATAACCTCTGGAAACACCATATATTTT
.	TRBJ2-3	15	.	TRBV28	CASSSRRGGTDTQYF	TGTGCCAGCAGTTCGCGAAGGGGGGGGACAGATACGCAGTATTTT
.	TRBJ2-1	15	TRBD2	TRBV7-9	CASSLAGGAWNEQFF	TGTGCCAGCAGCTTAGCGGGAGGGGCGTGGAATGAGCAGTTCTTC
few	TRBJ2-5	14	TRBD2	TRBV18	CASSPGEGRLPQYF	TGTGCCAGCTCACCCGGGGAGGGACGGCTGCCCCAGTACTTC
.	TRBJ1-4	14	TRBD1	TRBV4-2	CASSRGQGNEKLFF	TGTGCCAGCAGCCGGGGACAGGGGAATGAAAAACTGTTTTTT
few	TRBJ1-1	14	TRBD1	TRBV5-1	CASSLGDRYTEAFF	TGCGCCAGCAGCTTGGGGGACAGGTACACTGAAGCTTTCTTT
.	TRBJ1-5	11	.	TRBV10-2	CASSEGGPQHF	TGCGCCAGCAGTGAAGGGGGGCCCCAGCATTTT
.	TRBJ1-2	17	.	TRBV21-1	CASSSSGTGFTNYGYTF	TGTGCCAGCAGCTCCTCCGGGACAGGGTTTACTAACTATGGCTACACCTTC
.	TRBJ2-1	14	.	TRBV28	CASGGGPSYNEQFF	TGTGCCAGCGGGGGAGGACCCTCCTACAATGAGCAGTTCTTC
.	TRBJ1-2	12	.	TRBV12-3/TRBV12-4	CASSSGFYGYTF	TGTGCCAGCAGTTCGGGGTTCTATGGCTACACCTTC
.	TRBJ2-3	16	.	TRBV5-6	CASSFPGQSTGDTQYF	TGTGCCAGCAGCTTCCCCGGACAGAGTACAGGAGATACGCAGTATTTT
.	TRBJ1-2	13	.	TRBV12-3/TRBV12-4	CASSLRRVYGYTF	TGTGCCAGCAGTTTACGCAGGGTCTATGGCTACACCTTC
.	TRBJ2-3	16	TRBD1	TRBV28	CASSHPGQASGDTQYF	TGTGCCAGCAGTCACCCGGGACAGGCCAGTGGAGATACGCAGTATTTT
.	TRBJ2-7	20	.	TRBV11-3	CASSLGSYREGRASSYEQYF	TGTGCCAGCAGCTTAGGGTCCTACAGGGAGGGGCGGGCTAGCTCCTACGAGCAGTACTTC
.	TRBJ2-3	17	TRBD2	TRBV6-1	CASSEGTSGVVTDTQYF	TGTGCCAGCAGTGAGGGGACTAGCGGGGTGGTGACAGATACGCAGTATTTT
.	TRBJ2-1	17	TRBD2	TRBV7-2	CASSSGLAGGPENEQFF	TGTGCCAGCAGCTCGGGACTAGCGGGAGGGCCTGAAAATGAGCAGTTCTTC
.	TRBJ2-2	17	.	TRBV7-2	CASSPTGGPSYTGELFF	TGTGCCAGCAGCCCAACGGGCGGCCCGTCATACACCGGGGAGCTGTTTTTT
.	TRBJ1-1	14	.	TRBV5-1	CASSSDRLNTEAFF	TGCGCCAGCAGCTCGGACAGACTGAACACTGAAGCTTTCTTT
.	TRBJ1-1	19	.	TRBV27	CASSFRQGREKKENTEAFF	TGTGCCAGCAGTTTCCGGCAGGGGAGGGAAAAAAAAGAGAACACTGAAGCTTTCTTT